Listed below are T cell receptor beta chains from one sample, sequenced in a study of blood T cell repertoires in COVID-19. Only in-frame clones appear in the TCRdb table, and some are missing; sequencing was by immunoSEQ multiplex PCR. Of 210,000 or so clones in the sample, about 92% were seen once. Sequences were obtained from peripheral blood. These receptors all stem from a man aged 30 to 45 with acute or convalescent COVID-19. CDR3s include the opening cysteine and the closing phenylalanine or tryptophan. Each record gives: D gene, clone size, V gene, J gene, CDR3 length, CDR3 DNA, CDR3 protein. D genes are given only for firm matches. Expanded clones are given a class, and other clones once, few, many or no size at all.

TRBD2	.	TRBV28	TRBJ2-7	16	TGTGCCAGCAAAACTAGCGGGAGAGTGGGGTCCTACGAGCAGTACTTC	CASKTSGRVGSYEQYF
.	.	TRBV11-2	TRBJ1-1	13	TGTGCCAGCAGCTACACCCGGGGCACTGAAGCTTTCTTT	CASSYTRGTEAFF
TRBD2	.	TRBV9	TRBJ2-7	16	TGTGCCAGCAGCGAGGGAACCGGGACTAGCCGCTACGAGCAGTACTTC	CASSEGTGTSRYEQYF
TRBD2	.	TRBV28	TRBJ2-2	16	TGTGCCAGCACCCCTGAGAGCGGGAGGAACACCGGGGAGCTGTTTTTT	CASTPESGRNTGELFF
.	.	TRBV4-1	TRBJ2-3	13	TGCGCCAGCAGCCAAACCACTACAGATACGCAGTATTTT	CASSQTTTDTQYF
.	once	TRBV19	TRBJ1-4	15	TGTGCCAGTAGTGCCCGGCGGCTACCTAATGAAAAACTGTTTTTT	CASSARRLPNEKLFF
.	.	TRBV27	TRBJ2-2	15	TGTGCCAGCAGTCTGGGACACGGGAACACCGGGGAGCTGTTTTTT	CASSLGHGNTGELFF
.	.	TRBV27	TRBJ1-1	15	TGTGCCAGCAGTCCCCGTTGGACATTCGACACTGAAGCTTTCTTT	CASSPRWTFDTEAFF
.	.	TRBV7-9	TRBJ2-7	13	TGTGCCAGCAGCGCCACTAGCTCCGGCGAGCAGTACTTC	CASSATSSGEQYF
.	.	TRBV21-1	TRBJ2-3	15	TGTGCCGGTAATAGCGTTGAGGCTTTGGCAGATACGCAGTATTTT	CAGNSVEALADTQYF
.	.	TRBV18	TRBJ2-3	14	TGTGCCAGCTCACCGGACATATCCACAGATACGCAGTATTTT	CASSPDISTDTQYF